These 32 T cell receptor beta chains were sequenced from one sample in a study of technical replicates of blood from a few donors. TCRdb keeps only in-frame clones here, not all; method: immunoSEQ multiplex PCR. The profile shows under 90,000 clones, around 93% of them singletons. Sequenced sample: T cells isolated from PBMCs. Receptors originate from a human donor in good health.

This clone was observed a handful of times. The chain uses TRBV19 and TRBJ2-7; TRBD2 matches at 7 bases. In germline, CDR1 is LNHDA, CDR2 SQIVND (reference sequence). After removal of 5 bases from V and 3 bases from J, the junction contained 4 bases not matched to a gene. CDR3 length: 13 residues. CDR3 amino acids: CASSPAGVYEQYF. The CDR3 DNA follows: TGTGCCAGTAGTCCCGCGGGGGTCTACGAGCAGTACTTC.

The chain employs TRBV2 and TRBJ1-4, with a possible D match to TRBD1 (5 bases). The germline CDR1 and CDR2 sequences are SNHLY and FYNNEI. V was trimmed by 5 bases and J by 3 bases, leaving 10 bases between them. The CDR3 is made up of 14 amino acids. The CDR3 region is CASSRGGANEKLFF. The DNA for the CDR3 is TGTGCCAGCAGTCGGGGGGGAGCTAATGAAAAACTGTTTTTT.

This clone was seen once. The rearrangement joins TRBV29-1 to TRBJ2-1; 7 nucleotides match TRBD1. V trimming: 7 bases; J trimming: 3 bases; junction bases outside the gene matches: 3. CDR3 length equals 12 residues. Looked up from germline, CDR1 is SQVTM and CDR2 is ANQGSEA. The CDR3 region has the DNA TGCAGCGCCAGGGGGATCTACAATGAGCAGTTCTTC. Protein: CSARGIYNEQFF.

The rearrangement uses TRBV27 and TRBJ2-7; TRBD1 agrees at 10 bases. Unmatched junction bases numbered 4, after V lost 3 bases and J lost 5 bases. This CDR3 is 14 amino acids long. CDR1 is MNHEY, CDR2 SMNVEV, per germline (reference sequence). The CDR3 DNA sequence: TGTGCCAGCAGTTTGATTGGGACAGGGGACGAGCAGTACTTC. Translating gives CASSLIGTGDEQYF.

The V and J genes are TRBV11-3 and TRBJ1-2; the match to TRBD1 covers 9 bases. The germline gives CDR1 SGHNT, CDR2 YENEEA. This CDR3 is built from 15 residues. V was pared by 5 bases and J by 5 bases, with 9 bases of the junction left unmatched. This CDR3 is CASSPPGQGRYGYTF. CDR3 in DNA: TGTGCCAGCAGCCCGCCGGGACAGGGACGTTATGGCTACACCTTC.

CDR3 coding DNA: TGTGCCAGCAGCTTCGACGGATACTGGGGGGGCCGCAATGAGCAGTTCTTC. It codes for CASSFDGYWGGRNEQFF. This chain connects TRBV7-8 to TRBJ2-1; weak D call: TRBD2 (7 bases). Per germline, CDR1 SGHVS and CDR2 FQNEAQ. The length of the CDR3 is 17 residues. The V gene lost 3 bases and the J gene lost 6 bases, with 21 bases spanning the gap.

The V and J genes are TRBV15 and TRBJ2-7; D is possibly TRBD1 (6 bases). The germline gives CDR1 LNHNV, CDR2 YYDKDF (reference sequence). The CDR3 has 15 residues. V was trimmed by 6 bases and J by 6 bases, leaving 21 bases between them. CDR3 loop: CATSIDWDKLTEQYF. The DNA for the CDR3 is TGTGCCACCAGTATAGATTGGGACAAGCTAACCGAGCAGTACTTC.

This clone appeared a single time. This chain links TRBV30 with TRBJ1-5; the D gene is possibly TRBD1 (6 bases). Germline lookup yields CDR1 GTSNPN and CDR2 SVGIG (reference sequence). The CDR3 sequence is 14 residues long. The V end lost 3 bases, the J end lost 3 bases, and 12 bases lay between the germline ends. The CDR3 reads CAWRSRGVNQPQHF. The CDR3 bases are TGTGCCTGGAGAAGCAGGGGAGTCAATCAGCCCCAGCATTTT.

The chain recombines TRBV7-3 with TRBJ2-3; 10 bases align to TRBD2. Trimming at V came to 4 bases and at J to 6 bases, leaving 4 bases not matched to a gene. Per the germline V gene, CDR1 is SGHTA and CDR2 is FQGTGA. This CDR3 contains 14 residues. The CDR3 sequence is CASSYGLAVDTQYF. CDR3 coding DNA: TGTGCCAGCAGCTACGGACTAGCGGTCGATACGCAGTATTTT. The entire variable domain, with the rest obtained from reference TRBV7-3 and TRBJ2-3, is as follows: GAGVSQTPSNKVTEKGKYVELRCDPISGHTALYWYRQSLGQGPEFLIYFQGTGAADDSGLPNDRFFAVRPEGSVSTLKIQRTERGDSAVYLCASSYGLAVDTQYFGPGTRLTVL.

This chain links TRBV7-9 with TRBJ2-2; TRBD2 matches at 8 bases. Germline loops: CDR1 SEHNR, CDR2 FQNEAQ (reference sequence). J gave up 6 bases and V 7 bases, and 13 bases lay outside the gene matches. This CDR3 spans 16 amino acids. CDR3: CASTERVSGAAGELFF. As DNA, the CDR3 is TGTGCCAGCACCGAAAGGGTTAGCGGGGCTGCCGGGGAGCTGTTTTTT.

The V gene is TRBV10-3, the J gene TRBJ2-7; weak D call: TRBD2 (6 bases). The CDR3 loop spans 12 amino acids. Trimming shortened V by 10 bases and J by 5 bases, and 15 bases separated the two germline ends. Germline V gives CDR1 ENHRY, CDR2 SYGVKD. The CDR3 protein is CATHWRGHEQYF. The CDR3 coding sequence is TGTGCCACCCATTGGAGGGGCCACGAGCAGTACTTC.

The V gene is TRBV11-3, the J gene TRBJ1-2; 7 nucleotides line up with TRBD1. The CDR3 is 17 amino acids. The germline V gene encodes CDR1 SGHNT and CDR2 YENEEA. J was trimmed by 4 bases and V by 2 bases; bases with no gene match: 13. Here the CDR3 reads CASSLREGAALFYGYTF. The DNA for the CDR3 is TGTGCCAGCAGCTTACGGGAGGGGGCGGCATTATTCTATGGCTACACCTTC. The full variable domain, in which reference TRBV11-3 and TRBJ1-2 provide the parts outside the CDR3, is EAGVVQSPRYKIIEKKQPVAFWCNPISGHNTLYWYLQNLGQGPELLIRYENEEAVDDSQLPKDRFSAERLKGVDSTLKIQPAELGDSAVYLCASSLREGAALFYGYTFGSGTRLTVV.

The chain carries TRBV5-1 and TRBJ1-2, with TRBD1 matching 8 bases. This CDR3 has 13 residues. Trimming took 3 bases from V and 6 from J; bases not matched to a gene: 4. The germline CDR1 and CDR2 sequences are SGHRS and YFSETQ. The CDR3: CASSSGQGHGYTF. CDR3 in DNA: TGCGCCAGCAGCTCCGGACAGGGCCATGGCTACACCTTC.

This chain connects TRBV2 to TRBJ2-1, with 7 bases lining up with TRBD1. V shed 4 bases, J shed 8 bases, and the junction held 23 bases outside the gene matches. CDR1 and CDR2 from the germline V gene are SNHLY and FYNNEI. CDR3 size: 19 residues. This CDR3 is CASSVMIGGAGGGRDEQFF. In nucleotides, the CDR3 is TGTGCCAGCAGTGTAATGATAGGGGGCGCGGGCGGAGGCAGGGATGAGCAGTTCTTC. The full variable domain, its missing parts supplied by reference TRBV2 and TRBJ2-1, is EPEVTQTPSHQVTQMGQEVILRCVPISNHLYFYWYRQILGQKVEFLVSFYNNEISEKSEIFDDQFSVERPDGSNFTLKIRSTKLEDSAMYFCASSVMIGGAGGGRDEQFFGPGTRLTVL.

The chain couples TRBV6-1 to TRBJ2-1; D not certain. The germline V gene encodes CDR1 MNHNS and CDR2 SASEGT. The CDR3 loop spans 12 amino acids. V gave up 7 bases and J gave up 6 bases, with 10 bases separating them. The DNA for the CDR3 is TGTGCCAGCAAGCATGGTGGCAATGAGCAGTTCTTC. This sequence encodes CASKHGGNEQFF.

This sequence joins TRBV11-3 and TRBJ1-4; no clear D. Trimming took 4 bases from V and 5 from J, leaving 14 bases between them. The CDR3 consists of 15 residues. CDR1 is SGHNT, CDR2 YENEEA, per germline. The chain's CDR3 is CASSSTPGVNEKLFF. DNA for the CDR3: TGTGCCAGCAGCTCCACTCCGGGAGTCAATGAAAAACTGTTTTTT.

In its sample, this clone was seen once. The chain uses TRBV7-8 and TRBJ2-5; TRBD2 matches 8 bases. Germline V lookup: CDR1 SGHVS, CDR2 FQNEAQ. This CDR3 is built from 19 residues. V trimming: 3 bases; J trimming: 0 bases; junction bases outside the gene matches: 15. The CDR3 region has the DNA TGTGCCAGCAGCTTCCTCTCCGTCAGCGGGAGTGGGTACCAAGAGACCCAGTACTTC. It is translated as CASSFLSVSGSGYQETQYF.

The chain carries TRBV9 and TRBJ2-1; 8 bases agree with TRBD1. V shed 4 bases, J shed 9 bases, and the junction held 6 bases outside the gene matches. In germline, CDR1 is SGDLS, CDR2 YYNGEE. The CDR3 spans 13 residues. In DNA, the CDR3 is TGTGCCAGCAGCCCGACAGGGGTCGGTGAGCAGTTCTTC. Protein product: CASSPTGVGEQFF.

A single count supports this clone. The chain couples TRBV5-8 to TRBJ2-5; 8 bases fit TRBD1. This CDR3 contains 14 residues. Germline trimming cut 4 bases from V and 2 bases from J; bases unmatched to any gene: 4. Germline CDR1 and CDR2: SGHTS and YDEGEE. For the CDR3, the DNA is TGTGCCAGCAGCACCTGGACAGGGCAAGAGACCCAGTACTTC. Translated: CASSTWTGQETQYF.

J is TRBJ2-7 and V is TRBV5-4, with 11 bases lining up with TRBD2. The CDR3 extends over 14 amino acids. J lost 7 bases, V lost 4 bases, and 7 bases had no gene match. Germline V gives CDR1 SGHNT, CDR2 YYREEE (reference sequence). The CDR3 spells CASSRTSGQGEQYF. The CDR3 DNA follows: TGTGCCAGCAGCCGGACTAGCGGGCAGGGGGAGCAGTACTTC. The complete variable domain, with remaining parts taken from reference TRBV5-4 and TRBJ2-7, reads ETGVTQSPTHLIKTRGQQVTLRCSSQSGHNTVSWYQQALGQGPQFIFQYYREEENGRGNFPPRFSGLQFPNYSSELNVNALELDDSALYLCASSRTSGQGEQYFGPGTRLTVT.

The chain employs TRBV4-1 and TRBJ2-1; D is possibly TRBD1 (5 bases). The length of the CDR3 is 16 residues. Trimming left V 11 bases short and J 0 bases short, with 20 bases between. Germline V gene sequence: CDR1 MGHRA, CDR2 YSYEKL. The CDR3 coding sequence is TGCGCCTGCTCGAGCTCAGGGCTCCTCTCCTACAATGAGCAGTTCTTC. This sequence encodes CACSSSGLLSYNEQFF.

V usage is TRBV4-1 and J usage is TRBJ2-3, with D possibly TRBD1 on 6 matching bases. Germline CDR1 is MGHRA and CDR2 is YSYEKL. Trimming removed 1 base from V and 2 bases from J, with 10 bases in between. The CDR3 is made up of 15 amino acids. CDR3 in DNA: TGCGCCAGCAGCCAAGCACAGGGATACACAGATACGCAGTATTTT. Protein: CASSQAQGYTDTQYF.

The J gene is TRBJ2-5, the V gene TRBV29-1; D is ambiguous. Trimming cost V 1 base and J 2 bases, with 5 bases left between them. Germline CDR1 and CDR2: SQVTM and ANQGSEA. The CDR3 spans 12 residues. CDR3 sequence: CSVEAVQETQYF. The DNA for the CDR3 is TGCAGCGTTGAAGCTGTACAAGAGACCCAGTACTTC.

CDR3 nucleotide sequence: TGTGCCAGCAGGTCCGGCAATCAGCCCCAGCATTTT. Protein: CASRSGNQPQHF. The J gene is TRBJ1-5, the V gene TRBV6-5; D call uncertain. Germline V lookup: CDR1 MNHEY, CDR2 SVGAGI. V lost 6 bases and J 2 bases, leaving 5 bases between the germline ends. This CDR3 contains 12 residues.

The chain employs TRBV10-3 and TRBJ2-7; tentative D call: TRBD2 (5 bases). Looked up from germline, CDR1 is ENHRY and CDR2 is SYGVKD. The CDR3 loop spans 13 amino acids. The V gene lost 8 bases and the J gene lost 1 base, with 12 bases spanning the gap. The CDR3 DNA reads TGTGCCATCGCTGACGGGATTTCCTACGAGCAGTACTTC. Protein sequence: CAIADGISYEQYF.

The chain carries TRBV4-1 and TRBJ1-1; TRBD1 matches 7 bases. The J segment lost 2 bases and the V segment lost 0 bases, leaving 12 bases of the junction unmatched. The CDR3 is made up of 18 amino acids. Looked up from germline, CDR1 is MGHRA and CDR2 is YSYEKL. The CDR3 sequence is CASSQDPRQGRLNTEAFF. The DNA for the CDR3 is TGCGCCAGCAGCCAAGATCCAAGACAGGGTCGCCTAAACACTGAAGCTTTCTTT.

The CDR3 nucleotides are TGTGCCAGCAGCCGCAGACAGAACCAAGAGACCCAGTACTTC. It encodes CASSRRQNQETQYF. V and J are TRBV7-9 and TRBJ2-5, with D perhaps TRBD1 (5 bases). Germline V gives CDR1 SEHNR, CDR2 FQNEAQ (reference sequence). Trimming pared 5 bases from V and 0 bases from J, leaving 10 bases between. This CDR3 region has 14 residues.

The genes are TRBV5-3 and TRBJ2-2; weak D call: TRBD2 (6 bases). TRBV5-3 is filed as an ORF, its function uncertain. The CDR3 runs to 17 residues. With 0 bases removed from V and 1 base from J, the gap between germline ends came to 13 bases. CDR3 region: CARSLGMGGKNTGELFF. CDR3 sequence (DNA): TGTGCCAGAAGCTTGGGAATGGGGGGAAAGAACACCGGGGAGCTGTTTTTT.

The gene calls are TRBV5-1 and TRBJ2-1, with TRBD2 matching over 8 bases. The V gene's germline CDR1 is SGHRS and CDR2 YFSETQ. V lost 3 bases, J lost 6 bases, and 11 bases stayed unmatched. The CDR3 is made up of 16 amino acids. CDR3 loop: CASSSPSGSISNEQFF. In DNA form, the CDR3 reads TGCGCCAGCAGCTCACCAAGCGGGAGCATCTCCAATGAGCAGTTCTTC.

The chain joins TRBV15 to TRBJ2-1, with a weak D call TRBD1 (6 bases). The V end was cut by 3 bases, the J end by 0 bases, with 15 bases between. There are 17 residues in the CDR3. Germline V gene lookup returns CDR1 LNHNV and CDR2 YYDKDF (reference sequence). CDR3 amino acids: CATSRDFTGISYNEQFF. DNA for the CDR3: TGTGCCACCAGCAGGGATTTCACAGGGATCTCCTACAATGAGCAGTTCTTC. Complete variable domain (other parts from reference TRBV15 and TRBJ2-1): DAMVIQNPRYQVTQFGKPVTLSCSQTLNHNVMYWYQQKSSQAPKLLFHYYDKDFNNEADTPDNFQSRRPNTSFCFLDIRSPGLGDTAMYLCATSRDFTGISYNEQFFGPGTRLTVL.

The V call is TRBV5-1, the J call TRBJ1-6, with TRBD1 as a possible D gene (6 bases). V was trimmed by 7 bases and J by 5 bases, leaving 10 bases between them. Per the germline V gene, CDR1 is SGHRS and CDR2 is YFSETQ. This CDR3 contains 13 residues. CDR3 nucleotide sequence: TGCGCCAGCGGACGACAGGATAATTCACCCCTCCACTTT. Translated: CASGRQDNSPLHF.

The genes are TRBV27 and TRBJ2-2; 11 bases map to TRBD2. V lost 4 bases, J lost 6 bases, and 7 bases stayed unmatched. The germline CDR1 and CDR2 sequences are MNHEY and SMNVEV (reference sequence). The CDR3 covers 16 residues. CDR3 DNA sequence: TGTGCCAGCAGTTCTTCCCTTAGCGGGGGGGCCGGGGAGCTGTTTTTT. Its protein product is CASSSSLSGGAGELFF.